The 30 T cell receptor beta chains in this list originate from one sample, sequenced in a study of cytomegalovirus exposure and HLA in healthy donors. PCR used 60 Vbeta primers and 13 Jbeta primers. Using immunoSEQ multiplex PCR, the repertoire was profiled, and TCRdb retains in-frame clones only, with some absent. The sample carries around 100,000 clones, around 80% recorded once. Sequences were obtained from PBMCs. The receptors come from a man in his forties or fifties in good health and CMV-seropositive.

The V gene is TRBV10-3, the J gene TRBJ2-1, with TRBD2 matching over 13 bases. The CDR3 totals 16 residues. V shed 4 bases, J shed 4 bases, and the junction held 4 bases outside the gene matches. Germline V CDR1 and CDR2: ENHRY, SYGVKD. The CDR3 DNA reads TGTGCCATCAGTGGCGGACTAGCGGGGGAATACAATGAGCAGTTCTTC. Its protein is CAISGGLAGEYNEQFF.

On this clone itself: Other DNA sequences within the sample encode an identical CDR3. CDR3 sequence reads: CASRGTGSGYTF. CDR3 bases: TGTGCCAGCAGAGGGACAGGGAGTGGCTACACCTTC. The genes are TRBV2 and TRBJ1-2, with 9 bases identical to TRBD1. V shed 6 bases, J shed 7 bases, and the junction held 3 bases outside the gene matches. The CDR3 is 12 amino acids. CDR1 is SNHLY, CDR2 FYNNEI, per germline.

The V call is TRBV29-1, the J call TRBJ1-5, with 8 bases lining up with TRBD1. The CDR3 runs to 13 residues. CDR1 is SQVTM, CDR2 ANQGSEA, per germline. Trimming at V came to 4 bases and at J to 2 bases, leaving 1 base not matched to a gene. The CDR3 coding sequence is TGCAGCGTTGGGGGACAGGGCAATCAGCCCCAGCATTTT. It encodes CSVGGQGNQPQHF.

The genes are TRBV11-2 and TRBJ2-3; 11 bases line up with TRBD2. This CDR3 contains 12 residues. Germline V CDR1 and CDR2: SGHAT, FQNNGV. The V and J ends lost 2 bases and 15 bases, in that order; junction bases with no gene match: 4. The CDR3 bases are TGTGCCAGCAGCTTAAGACTAGCGGGGACCTATTTT. It specifies CASSLRLAGTYF.

For the CDR3, the DNA is TGTGCCAGCAGTTCCGGGAACACCGGGGAGCTGTTTTTT. It codes for CASSSGNTGELFF. The V call is TRBV27, the J call TRBJ2-2; D uncertain. CDR1 MNHEY and CDR2 SMNVEV come from the germline V gene (reference sequence). The CDR3 sequence is 13 residues long. Trimming took 4 bases from V and 1 from J, leaving 4 bases between them.

The chain carries TRBV5-1 and TRBJ2-7; perhaps TRBD2 as D (5 bases). V was trimmed by 4 bases and J by 7 bases, leaving 18 bases between them. In germline, CDR1 is SGHRS, CDR2 YFSETQ. CDR3 length equals 14 residues. DNA of the CDR3: TGCGCCAGCAGCCCCCGGGAATTTGGTGCTGAGCAGTACTTC. Translating gives CASSPREFGAEQYF.

V and J are TRBV6-1 and TRBJ2-4, with TRBD1 as a possible D gene (7 bases). CDR1 and CDR2 (germline): MNHNS, SASEGT. V was shortened by 6 bases and J by 0 bases, with 12 bases between the two germline ends. The CDR3 totals 15 residues. The CDR3: CASREGQLAKNIQYF. Here the CDR3 DNA reads TGTGCCAGCAGGGAGGGACAGCTAGCCAAAAACATTCAGTACTTC.

The chain links TRBV28 to TRBJ2-7; possible D gene TRBD2, 6 bases. Germline V CDR1 and CDR2: MDHEN, SYDVKM. Trimming pared 2 bases from V and 3 bases from J, leaving 11 bases between. The CDR3 loop spans 14 amino acids. CDR3: CASSLGGLYYEQYF. DNA for the CDR3: TGTGCCAGCAGTTTAGGGGGACTCTACTACGAGCAGTACTTC.

The chain links TRBV2 to TRBJ1-2, with 7 bases matching TRBD1. Trimming at V came to 1 base and at J to 5 bases, leaving 7 bases not matched to a gene. CDR3 length: 15 residues. Germline loops: CDR1 SNHLY, CDR2 FYNNEI. DNA for the CDR3: TGTGCCAGCAGTGAAGGACGACAGGGTCGGTATGGCTACACCTTC. Residues: CASSEGRQGRYGYTF.

The V and J genes are TRBV5-6 and TRBJ1-5, with TRBD1 identical over 7 bases. The CDR3 spans 14 residues. Germline CDR1 and CDR2: SGHDT and YYEEEE. Germline trimming cut 1 base from V and 4 bases from J; bases unmatched to any gene: 2. As DNA, the CDR3 is TGTGCCAGCAGCTTGCTACAGGGGAATCAGCCCCAGCATTTT. It yields the protein CASSLLQGNQPQHF.

The chain combines TRBV5-4 with TRBJ2-5; possible D gene TRBD2, 5 bases. With 1 base removed from V and 5 bases from J, the gap between germline ends came to 9 bases. CDR3 length: 13 amino acids. In germline, CDR1 is SGHNT, CDR2 YYREEE (reference sequence). The CDR3 loop is CASSLRGSETQYF. CDR3 nucleotides: TGTGCCAGCAGCTTGAGAGGGAGCGAGACCCAGTACTTC.

This clone was recorded a few times. This chain connects TRBV21-1 to TRBJ2-1; the D segment call TRBD2 is taken from the table without a DNA check. TRBV21-1 corresponds to a pseudogene. The CDR3 has 18 amino acids. The CDR3 nucleotides read TGTGCCAGCAGCAAAGCCCCGGGACTAGCGGGATCCTTCAATGAGCAGTTCTTC. This sequence encodes CASSKAPGLAGSFNEQFF.

By sample fraction, this clone is medium-sized. The rearrangement joins TRBV5-4 to TRBJ2-7, with 9 positions matching TRBD2. Germline CDR1 and CDR2: SGHNT and YYREEE (reference sequence). CDR3 length equals 15 residues. The junction had 1 base not matched to a gene; V was cut back by 0 bases and J by 0 bases. This CDR3 reads CASSLVSGSSYEQYF. CDR3 bases: TGTGCCAGCAGCTTGGTTAGCGGGAGCTCCTACGAGCAGTACTTC.

The V and J genes are TRBV28 and TRBJ1-1; 10 bases agree with TRBD1. The V gene's germline CDR1 is MDHEN and CDR2 SYDVKM. V dropped 6 bases and J dropped 4; count of bases not matched to a gene: 5. This CDR3 has 14 residues. CDR3: CASSTGQGSTEAFF. The CDR3 DNA reads as TGTGCCAGCAGCACGGGACAGGGGAGCACTGAAGCTTTCTTT.

This chain joins TRBV18 and TRBJ1-5; 10 bases align to TRBD1. This CDR3 has 15 amino acids. The V and J ends lost 3 bases and 5 bases, in that order; junction bases with no gene match: 4. Germline V gene sequence: CDR1 KGHSH, CDR2 LQKENI. The CDR3 DNA follows: TGTGCCAGCTCACCGGGACAGGGGATAGATCAGCCCCAGCATTTT. It encodes CASSPGQGIDQPQHF.

This clone was recorded once. The rearrangement joins TRBV10-2 to TRBJ1-4, with 8 bases aligning to TRBD1. Looked up from germline, CDR1 is WSHSY and CDR2 is SAAADI. The CDR3 length is 13 residues. Losses at the gene ends were 6 bases for V and 5 bases for J; bases not matched to a gene: 2. Written as DNA, the CDR3 is TGCGCCAGCAGCCGACAGGGGAATGAAAAACTGTTTTTT. Protein sequence: CASSRQGNEKLFF.

The chain carries TRBV4-1 and TRBJ1-2; weak D call: TRBD1 (6 bases). V was trimmed by 4 bases and J by 3 bases, leaving 18 bases between them. The CDR3 has 16 residues. The germline gives CDR1 MGHRA, CDR2 YSYEKL. CDR3 DNA sequence: TGCGCCAGCAGCCCTCCGGAGCCCAGGGGCCACTATGGCTACACCTTC. This translates into CASSPPEPRGHYGYTF.

The V and J genes are TRBV30 and TRBJ2-1; tentative D call: TRBD2 (5 bases). Germline assignment: CDR1 GTSNPN and CDR2 SVGIG (reference sequence). This CDR3 region has 12 residues. Trimming removed 7 bases from V and 6 bases from J, with 13 bases in between. The CDR3 DNA sequence: TGTGCCTATAGTAAGGACTTCAATGAGCAGTTCTTC. As protein: CAYSKDFNEQFF. Supplemented by reference TRBV30 and TRBJ2-1, the full variable domain reads SQTIHQWPATLVQPVGSPLSLECTVEGTSNPNLYWYRQAAGRGLQLLFYSVGIGQISSEVPQNLSASRPQDRQFILSSKKLLLSDSGFYLCAYSKDFNEQFFGPGTRLTVL.

The chain uses TRBV9 and TRBJ2-7; TRBD1 agrees at 7 bases. V lost 0 bases to trimming and J lost 3 bases; unmatched junction nucleotides: 3. Germline CDR1 is SGDLS and CDR2 is YYNGEE. The CDR3 has 14 residues. The CDR3: CASSVGQGGYEQYF. Here the CDR3 DNA reads TGTGCCAGCAGCGTAGGACAGGGTGGCTACGAGCAGTACTTC.

The J gene is TRBJ2-2, the V gene TRBV30; 10 bases are a match to TRBD2. This CDR3 spans 20 amino acids. J gave up 0 bases and V 4 bases, and 17 bases lay outside the gene matches. Germline V CDR1 and CDR2: GTSNPN, SVGIG (reference sequence). The CDR3 here is CAWNSLNMLTSGANTGELFF. The CDR3 DNA reads TGTGCCTGGAATTCTCTGAACATGCTCACTAGCGGGGCGAACACCGGGGAGCTGTTTTTT. Filled out from reference TRBV30 and TRBJ2-2, the complete variable domain reads SQTIHQWPATLVQPVGSPLSLECTVEGTSNPNLYWYRQAAGRGLQLLFYSVGIGQISSEVPQNLSASRPQDRQFILSSKKLLLSDSGFYLCAWNSLNMLTSGANTGELFFGEGSRLTVL.

This chain uses TRBV5-5 with TRBJ2-5; possible D gene TRBD2, 6 bases. Trimming left V 5 bases short and J 5 bases short, with 10 bases between. CDR1 SGHKS and CDR2 YYEKEE come from the germline V gene (reference sequence). This CDR3 spans 12 amino acids. CDR3 coding DNA: TGTGCCAGCAGTCGGGGGTTTGAGACCCAGTACTTC. This codes for CASSRGFETQYF.

V gene TRBV28 combines with J gene TRBJ2-7; TRBD2 might be the D (5 bases). V lost 2 bases and J lost 2, with 13 bases in between. CDR3 length: 15 residues. The germline CDR1 and CDR2 sequences are MDHEN and SYDVKM. The CDR3 sequence: CASSLGGISTYEQYF. As DNA, the CDR3 is TGTGCCAGCAGTTTAGGAGGAATCTCCACCTACGAGCAGTACTTC.

The chain has TRBV11-2 and TRBJ2-7; 12 bases are shared with TRBD2. V lost 1 base and J lost 0; bases outside the gene matches: 7. The CDR3 sequence is 18 residues long. Germline V gene sequence: CDR1 SGHAT, CDR2 FQNNGV. DNA for the CDR3: TGTGCCAGCAGCTTAGGACAGACTAGCGGGGGAATCTCCTACGAGCAGTACTTC. This gives the protein CASSLGQTSGGISYEQYF.

This rearrangement joins TRBV7-2 to TRBJ2-3, with unresolved D. Germline V gene data show CDR1 as SGHTA and CDR2 as FQGNSA. V lost 2 bases and J lost 0, with 12 bases in between. This CDR3 has 16 residues. The CDR3 here is CASSLHGLTSTDTQYF. The CDR3 coding sequence is TGTGCCAGCAGCTTACACGGTTTAACTAGCACAGATACGCAGTATTTT.

The chain employs TRBV6-5 and TRBJ2-3, with TRBD2 matching over 11 bases. V lost 5 bases to trimming and J lost 2 bases; unmatched junction nucleotides: 3. The CDR3 contains 15 residues. Germline lookup yields CDR1 MNHEY and CDR2 SVGAGI. This chain's CDR3 is CASSILAGVTDTQYF. The CDR3 DNA sequence: TGTGCCAGCAGTATACTAGCGGGGGTCACAGATACGCAGTATTTT.

This clone was picked up one time. The V gene is TRBV2, the J gene TRBJ1-1; 8 bases agree with TRBD1. The CDR3 is 11 amino acids. CDR1 is SNHLY, CDR2 FYNNEI, per germline. J lost 10 bases, V lost 6 bases, and 4 bases had no gene match. CDR3 nucleotides: TGTGCCAGCAGGGCCACAGGGGGAGCTTTCTTT. Translation: CASRATGGAFF.

J is TRBJ1-6 and V is TRBV2; possible D gene TRBD1, 5 bases. The germline gives CDR1 SNHLY, CDR2 FYNNEI. This CDR3 contains 15 residues. V was clipped by 0 bases and J by 6 bases, with 9 bases between them. CDR3 sequence (DNA): TGTGCCAGCAGTGAAGCGCGGGGGAGTAATTCACCCCTCCACTTT. Its translation is CASSEARGSNSPLHF.

The V gene is TRBV6-6, the J gene TRBJ1-1, with D possibly TRBD1 on 6 matching bases. The germline V gene encodes CDR1 MNHNY and CDR2 SVGAGI (reference sequence). The CDR3 spans 13 residues. The V end was cut by 6 bases, the J end by 3 bases, with 11 bases between. The CDR3 reads CASSRDIYTEAFF. The CDR3 coding sequence is TGTGCCAGCAGCCGGGACATTTACACTGAAGCTTTCTTT.

Of note for this clone: The junction differs from germline at one of its ends, possibly a read error. This same CDR3 is encoded by further DNA sequences in the sample. The chain uses TRBV6-5 and TRBJ2-6; D might be TRBD1 (5 bases). The CDR3 totals 15 residues. Germline CDR1 MNHEY, CDR2 SVGAGI. The CDR3 is CASSYGLGGANVLTF. The CDR3 DNA sequence: TGTGCCAGCAGTTACGGGTTAGGTGGGGCGAACGTCCTCACTTTC.

This clone appeared a few times. The chain has TRBV6-4 and TRBJ2-7; TRBD2 matches at 7 bases. CDR1 MRHNA and CDR2 SNTAGT come from the germline V gene. The CDR3 spans 15 residues. Trimming cost V 4 bases and J 3 bases; bases outside gene matches: 9. The DNA for the CDR3 is TGTGCCAGCAGTGCCCCGCGGGGGTCGGTCTACGAGCAGTACTTC. Translating it yields CASSAPRGSVYEQYF.